The 27 T cell receptor beta chains below all came from one sample that was sequenced in a study of CD8+CD57+ T cells in acquired aplastic anemia. Patients chosen for sequencing had CD8+CD57+ cells that had expanded, as shown by flow cytometry. Genomic DNA, serving as template, underwent TCR beta VDJ and CDR3 profiling. One entry per CDR3 protein, called by TCRdb with MiXCR from the reads. The sample yields under 350,000 distinct CDR3 sequences, 50% to 65% seen once. Sequences were obtained from sorted CD4+, CD8+, or CD8+CD57+ T cells (not recorded which) from PBMCs. The receptors were sampled from a human donor with aplastic anemia.

The chain joins TRBV5-1 to TRBJ1-2, with a weak D call TRBD1 (6 bases). CDR3 length: 14 amino acids. V lost 5 bases, J lost 5 bases, and 16 bases lay in between. Germline V gene sequence: CDR1 SGHRS, CDR2 YFSETQ. CDR3 nucleotide sequence: TGCGCCAGCAGTTCGGACAGCCCAAGTTATGGCTACACCTTC. Encoded protein: CASSSDSPSYGYTF.

The chain links TRBV11-2 to TRBJ2-1; tentatively, D is TRBD2 (5 bases). The CDR3 sequence is 14 residues long. Germline CDR1 and CDR2: SGHAT and FQNNGV. Trimming removed 0 bases from V and 9 bases from J, with 12 bases in between. As DNA, the CDR3 is TGTGCCAGCAGCTTAGACCAGAGGGTCGGTGAGCAGTTCTTC. Its translation: CASSLDQRVGEQFF. Full variable domain (rest looked up from reference TRBV11-2 and TRBJ2-1): EAGVAQSPRYKIIEKRQSVAFWCNPISGHATLYWYQQILGQGPKLLIQFQNNGVVDDSQLPKDRFSAERLKGVDSTLKIQPAKLEDSAVYLCASSLDQRVGEQFFGPGTRLTVL.

The chain links TRBV2 to TRBJ1-6, with a tentative D call TRBD1 (5 bases). The germline V gene has CDR1 SNHLY and CDR2 FYNNEI. V gave up 7 bases and J gave up 3 bases, with 13 bases separating them. CDR3 length equals 15 residues. CDR3 coding DNA: TGTGCCAGCACCTACGGCGGGGGCTATAATTCACCCCTCCACTTT. As protein: CASTYGGGYNSPLHF. The entire variable domain, with the rest obtained from reference TRBV2 and TRBJ1-6, is as follows: EPEVTQTPSHQVTQMGQEVILRCVPISNHLYFYWYRQILGQKVEFLVSFYNNEISEKSEIFDDQFSVERPDGSNFTLKIRSTKLEDSAMYFCASTYGGGYNSPLHFGNGTRLTVT.

The gene calls are TRBV7-2 and TRBJ2-6, with TRBD2 matching 7 bases. CDR3 length: 17 residues. With 3 bases clipped from V and 0 bases from J, the junction kept 5 bases outside the gene matches. The germline V gene encodes CDR1 SGHTA and CDR2 FQGNSA. CDR3 sequence (DNA): TGTGCCAGCAGCTTGGGGCGGGGGAGCTCTGGGGCCAACGTCCTGACTTTC. Protein product: CASSLGRGSSGANVLTF.

The chain couples TRBV12-3 or TRBV12-4 to TRBJ2-7; D could derive from TRBD1 or TRBD2 (5 bases each). The CDR3 contains 13 residues. V lost 3 bases and J 3 bases, leaving 9 bases between the germline ends. In DNA, the CDR3 is TGTGCCAGCAGTTTCGGGACCTACTACGAGCAGTACTTC. Protein sequence: CASSFGTYYEQYF.

This clonotype was observed a handful of times. The chain couples TRBV7-2 to TRBJ2-7; possible D gene TRBD2, 5 bases. The CDR3 is 13 residues long. The V end lost 5 bases, the J end lost 3 bases, and 11 bases lay between the germline ends. Germline CDR1 SGHTA, CDR2 FQGNSA. The CDR3 DNA is TGTGCCAGCAGCGCGGGCCCGCGCTACGAGCAGTACTTC. Amino acid sequence: CASSAGPRYEQYF. Together with reference TRBV7-2 and TRBJ2-7, the CDR3 gives the full variable domain: GAGVSQSPSNKVTEKGKDVELRCDPISGHTALYWYRQSLGQGLEFLIYFQGNSAPDKSGLPSDRFSAERTGGSVSTLTIQRTQQEDSAVYLCASSAGPRYEQYFGPGTRLTVT.

The chain links TRBV25-1 to TRBJ1-2; perhaps TRBD1 as D (5 bases). V lost 6 bases to trimming and J lost 8 bases, with 10 bases between them. Germline V gives CDR1 MGHDK, CDR2 SYGVNS. The CDR3 runs 11 residues. CDR3: CASRQTAGYTF. CDR3 in DNA: TGTGCCAGCAGACAGACAGCCGGCTACACCTTC.

V and J are TRBV12-3 or TRBV12-4 and TRBJ1-2; D perhaps matches TRBD1 (6 bases). This CDR3 contains 13 residues. Between the trimmed V and J ends, which lost 6 bases and 5 bases, there was a span of 13 bases. Here the CDR3 reads CASSRGGGYGYTF. The CDR3 nucleotides read TGTGCCAGCAGCAGAGGGGGGGGATATGGCTACACCTTC.

The rearrangement links TRBV29-1 to TRBJ2-1, with 10 bases fitting TRBD1. Germline V gives CDR1 SQVTM, CDR2 ANQGSEA. J lost 0 bases, V lost 0 bases, and 5 bases had no gene match. The CDR3 contains 17 residues. CDR3 nucleotides: TGCAGCGTTGAAGAGGGTCGGACAGGGGGCTCCTACAATGAGCAGTTCTTC. Translating it yields CSVEEGRTGGSYNEQFF.

This clonotype has more than one count but fewer than ten. The chain joins TRBV7-3 to TRBJ2-1; 10 nucleotides match TRBD1. The CDR3 loop spans 15 amino acids. The V segment lost 3 bases and the J segment 4 bases; nucleotides outside the gene matches: 3. Germline-derived CDR1 and CDR2 are SGHTA and FQGTGA. CDR3 sequence: CASSFGQGGYNEQFF. The CDR3 nucleotides read TGTGCCAGCAGCTTCGGACAGGGGGGGTACAATGAGCAGTTCTTC.

This chain joins TRBV10-3 and TRBJ2-3, with 10 bases aligning to TRBD2. In germline, CDR1 is ENHRY, CDR2 SYGVKD. The CDR3 is 13 residues long. Trimming took 8 bases from V and 1 from J; bases not matched to a gene: 0. The CDR3 DNA reads as TGTGCCATCGGACTAGCGGGCACAGATACGCAGTATTTT. Protein product: CAIGLAGTDTQYF.

This chain joins TRBV29-1 and TRBJ2-2; D gene unclear. The CDR3 is made up of 12 amino acids. Germline CDR1 is SQVTM and CDR2 is ANQGSEA. Trimming pared 4 bases from V and 2 bases from J, leaving 5 bases between. The CDR3 nucleotides read TGCAGCGTTGGCTATAACACCGGGGAGCTGTTTTTT. This translates into CSVGYNTGELFF.

This clonotype occurred many times. This chain links TRBV7-3 with TRBJ2-1, with TRBD2 matching over 11 bases. The CDR3 runs to 16 residues. Germline values: CDR1 SGHTA, CDR2 FQGTGA. J was trimmed by 3 bases and V by 5 bases; bases with no gene match: 6. This chain's CDR3 is CASSLSGRAVYNEQFF. CDR3 bases: TGTGCCAGCAGCCTTAGCGGGAGGGCCGTCTACAATGAGCAGTTCTTC.

The J gene is TRBJ2-5, the V gene TRBV19, with 7 positions matching TRBD1. The germline V gene has CDR1 LNHDA and CDR2 SQIVND (reference sequence). V lost 3 bases and J lost 4; bases outside the gene matches: 5. The CDR3 consists of 14 residues. The CDR3: CASSIYRQGETQYF. The CDR3 bases are TGTGCCAGTAGTATCTACCGACAGGGAGAGACCCAGTACTTC. Filled out from reference TRBV19 and TRBJ2-5, the complete variable domain reads DGGITQSPKYLFRKEGQNVTLSCEQNLNHDAMYWYRQDPGQGLRLIYYSQIVNDFQKGDIAEGYSVSREKKESFPLTVTSAQKNPTAFYLCASSIYRQGETQYFGPGTRLLVL.

This clonotype was observed many times. The rearrangement links TRBV20-1 to TRBJ2-1; 8 bases match TRBD1. The germline CDR1 and CDR2 sequences are DFQATT and SNEGSKA (reference sequence). The CDR3 loop spans 13 amino acids. Germline trimming cut 8 bases from V and 4 bases from J; bases unmatched to any gene: 7. CDR3 in amino acids: CSPWDRNYNEQFF. The CDR3, as DNA: TGCAGTCCTTGGGACAGGAATTACAATGAGCAGTTCTTC.

This clonotype was recorded a few times. The rearrangement links TRBV10-3 to TRBJ1-2, with 10 bases matching TRBD1. J was trimmed by 7 bases and V by 6 bases; bases with no gene match: 5. This CDR3 is 13 amino acids long. Germline V CDR1 and CDR2: ENHRY, SYGVKD. This CDR3 reads CAISGTGDGGYTF. The DNA of the CDR3 is TGTGCCATCAGCGGGACAGGGGACGGTGGCTACACCTTC.

In this sample, this clonotype turned up once. The rearrangement links TRBV11-2 to TRBJ2-7; TRBD1 aligns across 8 bases. This CDR3 comprises 13 residues. V lost 0 bases, J lost 5 bases, and 0 bases stayed unmatched. Germline V gives CDR1 SGHAT, CDR2 FQNNGV. The CDR3: CASSLEQGDEQYF. The CDR3 DNA reads as TGTGCCAGCAGCTTAGAACAGGGGGACGAGCAGTACTTC.

The sample holds many counts of this clonotype. The chain has TRBV4-2 and TRBJ2-5, with 11 bases fitting TRBD1. CDR3 length equals 17 residues. Per germline, CDR1 LGHNA and CDR2 YNFKEQ. Losses at the gene ends were 2 bases for V and 7 bases for J; bases not matched to a gene: 12. CDR3 sequence (DNA): TGTGCCAGCAGCCAACCTGGGACAGGGGGTGATCTGGGGACCCAGTACTTC. Translation: CASSQPGTGGDLGTQYF.

The V call is TRBV7-3, the J call TRBJ2-7, with a weak D call TRBD2 (6 bases). V was clipped by 5 bases and J by 6 bases, with 23 bases between them. The germline V gene has CDR1 SGHTA and CDR2 FQGTGA. The CDR3 is 16 amino acids. The CDR3 region has the DNA TGTGCCAGCAGCGTCGGGGGAACGGGAGCTTTCAGCGAGCAGTACTTC. It encodes CASSVGGTGAFSEQYF. The entire variable domain, with the rest obtained from reference TRBV7-3 and TRBJ2-7, is as follows: GAGVSQTPSNKVTEKGKYVELRCDPISGHTALYWYRQSLGQGPEFLIYFQGTGAADDSGLPNDRFFAVRPEGSVSTLKIQRTERGDSAVYLCASSVGGTGAFSEQYFGPGTRLTVT.

V usage is TRBV9 and J usage is TRBJ1-2; 7 bases fit TRBD1. V was pared by 3 bases and J by 0 bases, with 8 bases of the junction left unmatched. Germline values: CDR1 SGDLS, CDR2 YYNGEE. The CDR3 runs 16 residues. The CDR3 coding sequence is TGTGCCAGCAGCGATGGGACAGTGAGGGCTAACTATGGCTACACCTTC. It specifies CASSDGTVRANYGYTF.

The chain recombines TRBV7-9 with TRBJ1-2, with TRBD1 matching over 7 bases. V lost 5 bases to trimming and J lost 0 bases; unmatched junction nucleotides: 3. The length of the CDR3 is 14 residues. Germline values: CDR1 SEHNR, CDR2 FQNEAQ (reference sequence). The CDR3, as DNA: TGTGCCAGCAGCACAACAGGGGCTAACTATGGCTACACCTTC. Protein product: CASSTTGANYGYTF.

This clonotype was seen a few times. The chain couples TRBV7-2 to TRBJ1-5, with D unresolved. Germline V CDR1 and CDR2: SGHTA, FQGNSA. There are 13 residues in the CDR3. Trimming removed 2 bases at V and 4 bases at J, with 6 bases between. The chain's CDR3 is CASSLTANQPQHF. The CDR3 DNA follows: TGTGCCAGCAGCTTAACGGCGAATCAGCCCCAGCATTTT.

This chain links TRBV20-1 with TRBJ2-2; 7 bases align to TRBD2. V lost 5 bases to trimming and J lost 5 bases; unmatched junction nucleotides: 8. Germline-derived CDR1 and CDR2 are DFQATT and SNEGSKA (reference sequence). The CDR3 loop spans 14 amino acids. For the CDR3, the DNA is TGCAGTGCTGGGGGTGGGAGGGGTACCGGGGAGCTGTTTTTT. Protein product: CSAGGGRGTGELFF.

The CDR3 protein is CASSWGGTQYF. The CDR3 DNA is TGTGCCAGCAGTTGGGGAGGGACCCAGTACTTC. The genes are TRBV2 and TRBJ2-5; possibly TRBD2 for D (6 bases). V was shortened by 5 bases and J by 7 bases, with 8 bases between the two germline ends. This CDR3 is 11 amino acids long. Germline V gene lookup returns CDR1 SNHLY and CDR2 FYNNEI.

In this sample, this clonotype turned up a few times. The gene calls are TRBV7-9 and TRBJ2-7; D possibly uses TRBD1 or TRBD2 (5 bases each). The germline gives CDR1 SEHNR, CDR2 FQNEAQ (reference sequence). This CDR3 comprises 14 residues. Trimming took off 4 bases at V and 3 bases at J, with 13 bases between the two ends. The CDR3 nucleotides are TGTGCCAGCAGCTCCTCCGGGACGGGCTACGAGCAGTACTTC. Its translation: CASSSSGTGYEQYF.

The chain links TRBV7-3 to TRBJ1-4; D ambiguous. This CDR3 has 13 residues. Trimming took off 6 bases at V and 5 bases at J, with 10 bases between the two ends. CDR1 is SGHTA, CDR2 FQGTGA, per germline. CDR3 sequence reads: CASSATENEKLFF. The CDR3 DNA reads as TGTGCCAGCAGTGCTACAGAGAATGAAAAACTGTTTTTT.

There are a few counts of this clonotype. A much larger clone differs by one base, so this may be a read error. V gene TRBV19 combines with J gene TRBJ2-7; tentatively, D is TRBD1 (5 bases). Germline values: CDR1 LNHDA, CDR2 SQIVND (reference sequence). CDR3 size: 13 residues. The DNA for the CDR3 is TGTGCCGGTAGTGTAGGACACCCATACGAGCAGTACTTC. Its translation: CAGSVGHPYEQYF.